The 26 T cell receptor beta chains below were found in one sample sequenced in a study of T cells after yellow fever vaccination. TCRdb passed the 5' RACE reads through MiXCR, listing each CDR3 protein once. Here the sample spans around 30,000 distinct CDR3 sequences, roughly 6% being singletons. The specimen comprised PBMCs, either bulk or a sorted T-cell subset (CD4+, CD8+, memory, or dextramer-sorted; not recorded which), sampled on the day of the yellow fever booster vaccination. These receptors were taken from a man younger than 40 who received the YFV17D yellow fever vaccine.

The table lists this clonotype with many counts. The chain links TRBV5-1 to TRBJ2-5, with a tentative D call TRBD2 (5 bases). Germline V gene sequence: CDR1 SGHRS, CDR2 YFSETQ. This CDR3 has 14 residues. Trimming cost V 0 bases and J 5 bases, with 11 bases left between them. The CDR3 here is CASSLGGSGETQYF. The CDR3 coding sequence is TGCGCCAGCAGCTTGGGAGGGTCGGGGGAGACCCAGTACTTC.

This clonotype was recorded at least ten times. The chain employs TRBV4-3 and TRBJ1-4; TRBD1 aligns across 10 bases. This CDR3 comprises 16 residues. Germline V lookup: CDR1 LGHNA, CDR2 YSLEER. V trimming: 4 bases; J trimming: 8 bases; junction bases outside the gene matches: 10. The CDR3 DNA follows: TGCGCCAGCAGCCGCACTGGGGACAGGGGCTGGGAAAAACTGTTTTTT. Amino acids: CASSRTGDRGWEKLFF.

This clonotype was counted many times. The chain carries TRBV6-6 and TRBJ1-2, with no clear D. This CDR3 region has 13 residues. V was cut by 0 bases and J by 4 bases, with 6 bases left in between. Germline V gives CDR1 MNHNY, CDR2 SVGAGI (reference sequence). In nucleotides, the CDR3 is TGTGCCAGCAGTTACTCGGATACCTATGGCTACACCTTC. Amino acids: CASSYSDTYGYTF.

CDR3 residues: CASSLGNTGNYGYTF. CDR3 nucleotides: TGTGCCAGCAGCTTAGGAAATACGGGGAACTATGGCTACACCTTC. The chain combines TRBV7-6 with TRBJ1-2, with no clear D. With 1 base removed from V and 2 bases from J, the gap between germline ends came to 11 bases. From germline, CDR1 is SGHVS and CDR2 FNYEAQ. This CDR3 region has 15 residues.

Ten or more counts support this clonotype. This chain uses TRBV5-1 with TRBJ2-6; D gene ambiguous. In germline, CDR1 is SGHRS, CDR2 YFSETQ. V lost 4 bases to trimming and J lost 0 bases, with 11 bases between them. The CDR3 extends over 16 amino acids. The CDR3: CASSPGVSSGANVLTF. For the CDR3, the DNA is TGCGCCAGCAGCCCTGGGGTCTCCTCTGGGGCCAACGTCCTGACTTTC.

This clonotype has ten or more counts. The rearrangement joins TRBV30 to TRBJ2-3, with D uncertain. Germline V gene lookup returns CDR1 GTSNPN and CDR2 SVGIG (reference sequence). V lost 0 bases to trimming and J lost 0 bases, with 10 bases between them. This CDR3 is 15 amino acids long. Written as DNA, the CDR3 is TGTGCCTGGAGTGTATTCCGGAATAGCACAGATACGCAGTATTTT. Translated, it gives CAWSVFRNSTDTQYF.

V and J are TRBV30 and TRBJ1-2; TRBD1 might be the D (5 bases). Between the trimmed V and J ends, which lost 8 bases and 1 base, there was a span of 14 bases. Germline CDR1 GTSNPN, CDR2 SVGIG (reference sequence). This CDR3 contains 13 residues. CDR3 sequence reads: CARARQNNYGYTF. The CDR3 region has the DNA TGTGCCCGTGCTCGACAGAATAACTATGGCTACACCTTC.

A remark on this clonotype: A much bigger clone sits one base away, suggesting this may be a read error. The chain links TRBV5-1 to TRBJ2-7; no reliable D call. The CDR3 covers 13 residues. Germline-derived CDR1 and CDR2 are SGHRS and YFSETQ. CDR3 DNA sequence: TGCGCCAGCGGCTTTGAGCCGGGCTACGAGCAGTACTTC. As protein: CASGFEPGYEQYF.

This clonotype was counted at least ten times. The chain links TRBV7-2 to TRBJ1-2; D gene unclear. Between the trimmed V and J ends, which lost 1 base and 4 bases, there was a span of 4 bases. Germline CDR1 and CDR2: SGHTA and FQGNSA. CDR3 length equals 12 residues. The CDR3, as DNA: TGTGCCAGCAGCTTAGAGCGCTATGGCTACACCTTC. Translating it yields CASSLERYGYTF.

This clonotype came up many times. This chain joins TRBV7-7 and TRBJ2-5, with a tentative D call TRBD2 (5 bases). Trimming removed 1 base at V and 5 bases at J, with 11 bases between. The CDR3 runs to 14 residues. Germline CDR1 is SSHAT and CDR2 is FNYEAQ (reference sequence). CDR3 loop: CASSLGGVGETQYF. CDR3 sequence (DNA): TGTGCCAGCAGCTTAGGGGGAGTGGGGGAGACCCAGTACTTC.

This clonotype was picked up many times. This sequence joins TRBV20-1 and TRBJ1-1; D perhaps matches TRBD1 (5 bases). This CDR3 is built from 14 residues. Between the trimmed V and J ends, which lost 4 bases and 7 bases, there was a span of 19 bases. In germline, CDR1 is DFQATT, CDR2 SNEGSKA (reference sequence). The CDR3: CSATSPIYTGEAFF. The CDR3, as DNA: TGCAGTGCTACCTCGCCGATCTATACAGGTGAAGCTTTCTTT.

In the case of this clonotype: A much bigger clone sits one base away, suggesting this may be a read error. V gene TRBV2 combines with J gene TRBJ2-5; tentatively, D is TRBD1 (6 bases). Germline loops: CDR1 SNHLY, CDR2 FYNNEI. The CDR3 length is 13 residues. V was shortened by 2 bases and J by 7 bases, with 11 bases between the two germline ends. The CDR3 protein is CASSERQDGTQYF. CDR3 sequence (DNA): TGTGCCAGCAGTGAAAGACAGGATGGGACCCAGTACTTC.

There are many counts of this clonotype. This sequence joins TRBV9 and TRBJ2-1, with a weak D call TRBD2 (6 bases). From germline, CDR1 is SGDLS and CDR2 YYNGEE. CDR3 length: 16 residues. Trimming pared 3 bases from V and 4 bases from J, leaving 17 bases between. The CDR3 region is CASSESPRGLYNEQFF. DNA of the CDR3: TGTGCCAGCAGCGAGAGTCCTCGGGGGTTATACAATGAGCAGTTCTTC.

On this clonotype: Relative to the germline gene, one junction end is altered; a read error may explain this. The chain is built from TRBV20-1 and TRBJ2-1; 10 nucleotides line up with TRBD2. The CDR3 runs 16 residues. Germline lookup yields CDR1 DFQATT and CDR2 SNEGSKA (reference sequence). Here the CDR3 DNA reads TGCTGTGCTAGAGATGTTTCTAGCGGGAGAGACAATGAGCAGTTCTTC. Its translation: CCARDVSSGRDNEQFF.

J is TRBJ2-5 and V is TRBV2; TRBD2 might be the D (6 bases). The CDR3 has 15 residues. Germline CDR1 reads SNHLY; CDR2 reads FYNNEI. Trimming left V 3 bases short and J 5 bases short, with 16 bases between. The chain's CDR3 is CASSDQGMEGETQYF. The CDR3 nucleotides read TGTGCCAGCAGTGATCAGGGCATGGAGGGCGAGACCCAGTACTTC.

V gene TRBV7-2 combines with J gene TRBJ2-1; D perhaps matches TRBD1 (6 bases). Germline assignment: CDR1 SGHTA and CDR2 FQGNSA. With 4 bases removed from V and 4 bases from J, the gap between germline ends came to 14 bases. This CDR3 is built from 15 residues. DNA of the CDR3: TGTGCCAGCAGCTACTCAGGGGAAATTTACAATGAGCAGTTCTTC. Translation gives CASSYSGEIYNEQFF.

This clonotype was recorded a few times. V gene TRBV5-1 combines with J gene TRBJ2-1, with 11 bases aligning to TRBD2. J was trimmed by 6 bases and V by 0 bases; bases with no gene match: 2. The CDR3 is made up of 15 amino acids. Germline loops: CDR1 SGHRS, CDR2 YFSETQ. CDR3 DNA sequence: TGCGCCAGCAGCTTGGTAGCGGGAGGGCTCAATGAGCAGTTCTTC. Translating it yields CASSLVAGGLNEQFF. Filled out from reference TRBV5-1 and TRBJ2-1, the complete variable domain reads KAGVTQTPRYLIKTRGQQVTLSCSPISGHRSVSWYQQTPGQGLQFLFEYFSETQRNKGNFPGRFSGRQFSNSRSEMNVSTLELGDSALYLCASSLVAGGLNEQFFGPGTRLTVL.

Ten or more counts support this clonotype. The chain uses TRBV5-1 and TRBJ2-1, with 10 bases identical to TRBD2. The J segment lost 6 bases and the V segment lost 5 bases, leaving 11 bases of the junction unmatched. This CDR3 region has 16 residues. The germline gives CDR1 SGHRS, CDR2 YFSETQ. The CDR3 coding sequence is TGCGCCAGCAGACTCTATCTAGCGGGAGTGGGCAATGAGCAGTTCTTC. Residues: CASRLYLAGVGNEQFF.

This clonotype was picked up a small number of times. CDR3: CASSGLSSGSGYTF. CDR3 in DNA: TGTGCCAGCAGTGGTCTCAGCTCGGGTTCTGGCTACACCTTC. The V call is TRBV25-1, the J call TRBJ1-2; the D is unclear. The germline V and J ends were trimmed by 4 bases and 7 bases, with 16 bases remaining between them. Germline loops: CDR1 MGHDK, CDR2 SYGVNS. The CDR3 extends over 14 amino acids.

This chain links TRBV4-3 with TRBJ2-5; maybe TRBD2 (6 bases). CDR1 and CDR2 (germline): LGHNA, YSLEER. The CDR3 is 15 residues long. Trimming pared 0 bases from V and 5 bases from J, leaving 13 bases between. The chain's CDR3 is CASSQDGGALETQYF. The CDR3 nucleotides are TGCGCCAGCAGCCAAGACGGCGGGGCACTCGAGACCCAGTACTTC.

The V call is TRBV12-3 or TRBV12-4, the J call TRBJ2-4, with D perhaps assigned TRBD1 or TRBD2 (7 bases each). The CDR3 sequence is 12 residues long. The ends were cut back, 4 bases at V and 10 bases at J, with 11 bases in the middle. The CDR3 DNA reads TGTGCCAGCAGTTCGCAGGGGGGGATTCAGTACTTC. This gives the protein CASSSQGGIQYF.

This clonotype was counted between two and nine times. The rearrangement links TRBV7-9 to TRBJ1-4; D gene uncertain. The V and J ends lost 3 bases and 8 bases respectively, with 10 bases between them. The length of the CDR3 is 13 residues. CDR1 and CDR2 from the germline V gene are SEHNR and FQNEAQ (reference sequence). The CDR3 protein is CASSFGREEKLFF. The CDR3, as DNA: TGTGCCAGCAGCTTCGGAAGGGAGGAAAAACTGTTTTTT.

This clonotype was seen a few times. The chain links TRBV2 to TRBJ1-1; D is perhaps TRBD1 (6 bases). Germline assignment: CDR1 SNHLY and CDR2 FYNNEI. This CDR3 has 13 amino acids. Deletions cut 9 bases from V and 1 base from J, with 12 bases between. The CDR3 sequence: CASAGESNTEAFF. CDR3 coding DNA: TGTGCCAGTGCAGGGGAATCGAACACTGAAGCTTTCTTT.

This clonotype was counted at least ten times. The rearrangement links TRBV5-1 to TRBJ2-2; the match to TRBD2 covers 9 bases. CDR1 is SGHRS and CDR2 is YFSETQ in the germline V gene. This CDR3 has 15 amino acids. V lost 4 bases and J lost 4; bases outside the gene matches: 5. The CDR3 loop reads CASSVTSGSTGELFF. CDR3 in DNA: TGCGCCAGCAGCGTTACTAGCGGGTCCACCGGGGAGCTGTTTTTT.

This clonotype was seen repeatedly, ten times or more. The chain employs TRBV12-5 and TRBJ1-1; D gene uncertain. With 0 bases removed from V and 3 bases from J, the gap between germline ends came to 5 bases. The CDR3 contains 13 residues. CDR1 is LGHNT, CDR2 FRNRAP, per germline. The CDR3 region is CASGLVGYTEAFF. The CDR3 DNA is TGTGCTAGTGGTTTGGTCGGTTACACTGAAGCTTTCTTT. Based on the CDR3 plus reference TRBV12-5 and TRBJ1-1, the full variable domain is DARVTQTPRHKVTEMGQEVTMRCQPILGHNTVFWYRQTMMQGLELLAYFRNRAPLDDSGMPKDRFSAEMPDATLATLKIQPSEPRDSAVYFCASGLVGYTEAFFGQGTRLTVV.

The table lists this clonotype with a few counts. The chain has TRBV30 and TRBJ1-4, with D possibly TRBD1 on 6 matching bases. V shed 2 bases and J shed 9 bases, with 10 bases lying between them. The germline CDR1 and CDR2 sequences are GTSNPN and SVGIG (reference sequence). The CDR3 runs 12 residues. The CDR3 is CAWSPQGQKLFF. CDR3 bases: TGTGCCTGGAGTCCGCAGGGGCAAAAACTGTTTTTT.